The T cell receptor (beta chain) under discussion was sequenced for a study of T cell responses to AZD1222 COVID-19 vaccine. J lost 2 bases, V lost 3 bases, and 3 bases had no gene match. Germline assignment: CDR1 ENHRY and CDR2 SYGVKD. The CDR3 totals 14 residues. Method: immunoSEQ multiplex PCR; TCRdb's copy keeps in-frame clones and lacks some. The sample has 70,000 to 95,000 clones, approximately 80% seen once. Sequencing was performed on peripheral blood, taken on day 0 of AZD1222 vaccination. The chain employs TRBV10-3 and TRBJ2-7; TRBD2 aligns across 8 bases. This TCR was recovered from an adult in good health. CDR3: CAISDTSGPYEQYF. The DNA of the CDR3 is TGTGCCATCAGTGACACTAGCGGTCCCTACGAGCAGTACTTC.